A single sample is the source of the 18 T cell receptor beta chains below, sequenced in a study of tumor-infiltrating lymphocytes in primary liver carcinoma. Alongside blood RNA obtained from unsorted whole blood, germline DNA was also extracted. Starting material of about 450 ng total RNA yielded TCR beta cDNA via a constant-region primer. ARM-PCR was slightly modified, and three nested multiplex PCR rounds with it gave rise to the TCR beta libraries. The study ran its first two PCR rounds for roughly 10 cycles each, using TRBV1-TRBV30 forward primers and a C-beta reverse primer. TCRdb reanalysed the multiplex PCR reads using MiXCR and keeps one entry per CDR3 protein. The sample holds about 320,000 distinct CDR3 sequences, 60% to 80% seen once. The sequencing sample was made of peripheral blood. All receptors derive from a middle-aged man with primary liver carcinoma and hepatitis B virus infection.

Turning to this clonotype: The junction differs from germline at one of its ends, possibly a read error. The chain couples TRBV12-3 or TRBV12-4 to TRBJ2-5, with D possibly TRBD2 on 5 matching bases. The CDR3 loop spans 15 amino acids. The CDR3 is CASSRSGRAREIQYF. The CDR3 DNA sequence: TGTGCCAGCAGTCGAAGCGGAAGGGCCCGAGAGATCCAGTACTTC.

Points on this clonotype: One junction end disagrees with the germline gene, perhaps due to a read error. The rearrangement joins TRBV4-1 to TRBJ2-7; 8 positions agree with TRBD2. This CDR3 is built from 16 residues. Germline-derived CDR1 and CDR2 are MGHRA and YSYEKL. Here the CDR3 reads CVSSQDIPAGAYEQYF. The CDR3 bases are TGCGTCAGCAGCCAAGATATTCCAGCGGGGGCATACGAGCAGTACTTC.

The table lists this clonotype with a count of one. A read error may produce the germline difference seen at one junction end. The chain uses TRBV6-5 and TRBJ2-1; 7 positions match TRBD2. The length of the CDR3 is 17 residues. Germline lookup yields CDR1 MNHEY and CDR2 SVGAGI. The CDR3 nucleotides are TGTGCCAGCAGTTACTCTTGTCTCGGCGGGGGAGTCAATGAACAGTTCTTC. Its translation is CASSYSCLGGGVNEQFF.

On this clonotype itself: One junction end does not reproduce the germline sequence, and a read error may be involved. The chain joins TRBV11-2 to TRBJ1-1; D is perhaps TRBD1 (5 bases). This CDR3 spans 15 amino acids. The V gene's germline CDR1 is SGHAT and CDR2 FQNNGV. CDR3 DNA sequence: TGTACCAGCAGCCCCATGGTGGGGGGGAGCACCGAACCTTTCTTT. Amino acid sequence: CTSSPMVGGSTEPFF.

The chain joins TRBV6-5 to TRBJ1-1; D perhaps matches TRBD1 (6 bases). Looked up from germline, CDR1 is MNHEY and CDR2 is SVGAGI. With 11 bases removed from V and 13 bases from J, the gap between germline ends came to 26 bases. The CDR3 spans 13 residues. The CDR3, as DNA: TGTGCCTCCTCGCGACAGGCAAGAAGCTTGGTTTTCTTT. It is translated as CASSRQARSLVFF.

This clonotype was counted once. Possible read error: a much larger clone is one base away. This chain joins TRBV6-6 and TRBJ1-5; TRBD1 is a possible D gene (6 bases). The CDR3 length is 16 residues. Germline V lookup: CDR1 MNHNY, CDR2 SVGAGI (reference sequence). CDR3 protein: CVSSLGGARGNQPQHF. As DNA, the CDR3 is TGTGTCAGCAGTTTAGGGGGGGCGAGGGGCAATCAGCCCCAGCATTTT.

About this clonotype: Lacking the conserved final phenylalanine or tryptophan, this CDR3 likely reflects a read error. V is TRBV4-3 and J is TRBJ2-3; the D gene is possibly TRBD2 (5 bases). With 0 bases removed from V and 1 base from J, the gap between germline ends came to 11 bases. This CDR3 comprises 16 residues. Germline lookup yields CDR1 LGHNA and CDR2 YSLEER. The DNA of the CDR3 is TGCGCCAGCAGCCAAGATGGAGTGGGAGGCACAGATACGCAGTATTAT. This sequence encodes CASSQDGVGGTDTQYY.

Points on this clonotype: A read error is possible here, since a much larger clone lies one base away. In this CDR3 the conserved last residue, phenylalanine or tryptophan, is missing, so a read error is likely. The chain recombines TRBV6-6 with TRBJ2-2; D perhaps matches TRBD2 (6 bases). V lost 0 bases to trimming and J lost 0 bases, with 11 bases between them. The CDR3 is 17 residues long. Germline CDR1 MNHNY, CDR2 SVGAGI (reference sequence). DNA for the CDR3: TGTGCCAGCAGTTACTCGGGAGGACGCGCGAACACCGGGGAGCTGTTTTCT. It is translated as CASSYSGGRANTGELFS.

Worth noting for this clonotype: One base away lies a much larger clone, so this may be a sequencing read error. CDR3 loop: CASSRGLGQGPYEHYF. DNA of the CDR3: TGTGCCAGCAGCCGCGGACTGGGACAGGGACCTTACGAGCACTACTTC. J is TRBJ2-7 and V is TRBV4-2; 9 bases match TRBD1. CDR3 length: 16 amino acids. The V gene's germline CDR1 is LGHNA and CDR2 YNFKEQ.

This clonotype was counted a single time. The rearrangement uses TRBV5-5 and TRBJ1-2; 7 bases line up with TRBD1. Germline V CDR1 and CDR2: SGHKS, YYEKEE (reference sequence). V was pared by 0 bases and J by 8 bases, with 7 bases of the junction left unmatched. CDR3 length equals 14 residues. The CDR3 reads CASSLARGGHGYTF. For the CDR3, the DNA is TGTGCCAGCAGCTTGGCCAGAGGGGGCCACGGCTACACCTTC.

This clonotype was seen at least ten times. The V call is TRBV7-8, the J call TRBJ1-2; D may be TRBD1 (5 bases). Germline V CDR1 and CDR2: SGHVS, FQNEAQ. This CDR3 has 15 residues. The V end was cut by 2 bases, the J end by 2 bases, with 12 bases between. CDR3 sequence: CASSLRTSQNYGYTF. CDR3 sequence (DNA): TGTGCCAGCAGCTTAAGGACATCCCAAAACTATGGCTACACCTTC.

This clonotype appeared a few times. The V call is TRBV11-2, the J call TRBJ2-2; 7 bases line up with TRBD2. The CDR3 has 16 residues. With V trimmed by 5 bases and J by 5 bases, 11 bases remained unmatched. The germline V gene encodes CDR1 SGHAT and CDR2 FQNNGV. CDR3 DNA sequence: TGTGCCAGCAGCGGAGGATGGAGGGAGGGAACCGGGGAGCTGTTTTTT. It codes for CASSGGWREGTGELFF.

This clonotype occurred many times. The V and J genes are TRBV10-3 and TRBJ2-3; D ambiguous. V was clipped by 9 bases and J by 2 bases, with 6 bases between them. The CDR3 length is 11 residues. Germline assignment: CDR1 ENHRY and CDR2 SYGVKD. CDR3 residues: CAMGSTDTQYF. CDR3 sequence (DNA): TGTGCCATGGGGTCCACAGATACGCAGTATTTT.

Of note for this clonotype: This could be a read error, since a much larger clone is one nucleotide away. The gene calls are TRBV4-1 and TRBJ2-1; D may be TRBD1 or TRBD2 (5 bases each). The CDR3 is made up of 14 amino acids. V was trimmed by 3 bases and J by 9 bases, leaving 15 bases between them. Germline V CDR1 and CDR2: MGHRA, YSYEKL. Here the CDR3 reads CASSHERQGGEQFF. CDR3 in DNA: TGCGCCAGCAGCCATGAGCGGCAGGGCGGTGAGCAGTTCTTC.

There are a few counts of this clonotype. The V gene is TRBV7-8, the J gene TRBJ1-5; D is unresolved. CDR3 size: 17 residues. The ends were cut back, 2 bases at V and 4 bases at J, with 18 bases in the middle. Germline V CDR1 and CDR2: SGHVS, FQNEAQ. The CDR3 DNA reads as TGTGCCAGCAGCTTACTAGTTTCGACGGCCGGGAATCAGCCCCAGCATTTT. It encodes CASSLLVSTAGNQPQHF.

With regard to this clonotype: This likely comes from a read error, as the CDR3 has no conserved phenylalanine or tryptophan at its end. The chain joins TRBV4-3 to TRBJ1-5; D remains ambiguous. Trimming shortened V by 6 bases and J by 2 bases, and 17 bases separated the two germline ends. The CDR3 is 16 residues long. The V gene's germline CDR1 is LGHNA and CDR2 YSLEER. CDR3 sequence: CASSQSPPWGNQPQHL. DNA of the CDR3: TGCGCCAGCAGTCAATCCCCCCCTTGGGGCAATCAGCCCCAGCATCTT.

In the case of this clonotype: Compared with germline, one end of the junction differs, possibly owing to a read error. The chain employs TRBV11-2 and TRBJ2-3, with D unresolved. This CDR3 is 14 amino acids long. Germline V lookup: CDR1 SGHAT, CDR2 FQNNGV. CDR3 residues: CACSLYGATDTQYF. DNA of the CDR3: TGTGCCTGCAGTCTCTATGGTGCCACAGATACGCAGTATTTT.

Concerning this clonotype itself: This sequence may be a read error, since a much larger clone differs from it by one base. The rearrangement uses TRBV29-1 and TRBJ2-5; D may be TRBD1 (6 bases). This CDR3 has 14 residues. The germline V gene encodes CDR1 SQVTM and CDR2 ANQGSEA. The CDR3 reads CSDLPRGTGETQCF. The CDR3 DNA is TGCAGCGACCTCCCCAGGGGAACAGGAGAGACCCAGTGCTTC.